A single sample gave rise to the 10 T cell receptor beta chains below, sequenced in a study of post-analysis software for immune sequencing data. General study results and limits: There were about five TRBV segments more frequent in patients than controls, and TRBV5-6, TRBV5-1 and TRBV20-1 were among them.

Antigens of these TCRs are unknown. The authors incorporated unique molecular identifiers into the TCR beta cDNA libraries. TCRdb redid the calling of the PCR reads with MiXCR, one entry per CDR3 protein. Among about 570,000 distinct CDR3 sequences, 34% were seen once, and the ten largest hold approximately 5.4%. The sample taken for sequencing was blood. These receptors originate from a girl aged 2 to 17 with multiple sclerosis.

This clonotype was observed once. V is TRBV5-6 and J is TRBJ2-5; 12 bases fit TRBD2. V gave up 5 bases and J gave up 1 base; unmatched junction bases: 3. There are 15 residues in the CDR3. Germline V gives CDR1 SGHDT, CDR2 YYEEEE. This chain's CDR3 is CASRGLAGFQETQYF. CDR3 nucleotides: TGTGCCAGCAGAGGACTAGCGGGGTTCCAAGAGACCCAGTACTTC. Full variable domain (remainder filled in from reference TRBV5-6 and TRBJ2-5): DAGVTQSPTHLIKTRGQQVTLRCSPKSGHDTVSWYQQALGQGPQFIFQYYEEEERQRGNFPDRFSGHQFPNYSSELNVNALLLGDSALYLCASRGLAGFQETQYFGPGTRLLVL.

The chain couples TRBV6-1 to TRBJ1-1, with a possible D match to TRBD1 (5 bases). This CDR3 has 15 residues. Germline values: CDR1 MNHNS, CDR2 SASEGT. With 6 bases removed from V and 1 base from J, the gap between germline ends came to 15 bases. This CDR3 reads CASRVDGTGNTEAFF. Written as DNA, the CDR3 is TGTGCCAGCAGGGTAGATGGGACGGGGAACACTGAAGCTTTCTTT.

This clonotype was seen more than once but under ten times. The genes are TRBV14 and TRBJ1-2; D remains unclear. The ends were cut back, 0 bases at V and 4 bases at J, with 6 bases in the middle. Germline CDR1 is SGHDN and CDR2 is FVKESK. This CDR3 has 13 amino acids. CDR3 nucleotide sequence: TGTGCCAGCAGCCAAGAAGAGACCTATGGCTACACCTTC. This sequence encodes CASSQEETYGYTF.

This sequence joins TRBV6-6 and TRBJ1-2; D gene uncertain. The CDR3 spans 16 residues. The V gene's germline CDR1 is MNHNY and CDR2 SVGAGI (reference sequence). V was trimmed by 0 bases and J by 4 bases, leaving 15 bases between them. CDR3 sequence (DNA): TGTGCCAGCAGTTACTCGACCCCGTCGGAGGGCTATGGCTACACCTTC. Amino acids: CASSYSTPSEGYGYTF.

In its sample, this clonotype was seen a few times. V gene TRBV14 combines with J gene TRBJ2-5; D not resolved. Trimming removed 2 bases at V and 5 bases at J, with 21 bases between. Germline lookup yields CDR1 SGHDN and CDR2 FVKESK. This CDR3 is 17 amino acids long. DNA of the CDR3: TGTGCCAGCAGCCAACGTCTTTTCTCCCCTAACCTGGAGACCCAGTACTTC. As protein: CASSQRLFSPNLETQYF.

The CDR3 DNA reads as TGCGCCAGCAACAAGGACAGGGGGCGCCAAGAGACCCAGTACTTC. It specifies CASNKDRGRQETQYF. The chain joins TRBV5-1 to TRBJ2-5; 11 bases match TRBD1. The CDR3 loop spans 15 amino acids. The ends lost 6 bases at V and 1 base at J; junction bases unmatched: 5. Per germline, CDR1 SGHRS and CDR2 YFSETQ.

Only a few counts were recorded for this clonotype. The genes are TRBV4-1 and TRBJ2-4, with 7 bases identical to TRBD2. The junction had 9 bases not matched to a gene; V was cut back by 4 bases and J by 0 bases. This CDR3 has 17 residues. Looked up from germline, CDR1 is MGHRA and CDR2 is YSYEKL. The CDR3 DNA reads TGCGCCAGCAGCCCCGGGACTATCGGAATAGCCAAAAACATTCAGTACTTC. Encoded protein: CASSPGTIGIAKNIQYF.

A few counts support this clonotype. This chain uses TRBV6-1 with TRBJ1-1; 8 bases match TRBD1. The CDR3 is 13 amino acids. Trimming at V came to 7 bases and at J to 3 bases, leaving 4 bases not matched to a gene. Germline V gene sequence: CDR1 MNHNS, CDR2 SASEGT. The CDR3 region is CASTLDRDTEAFF. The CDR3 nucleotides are TGTGCCAGCACCTTGGACAGGGACACTGAAGCTTTCTTT.

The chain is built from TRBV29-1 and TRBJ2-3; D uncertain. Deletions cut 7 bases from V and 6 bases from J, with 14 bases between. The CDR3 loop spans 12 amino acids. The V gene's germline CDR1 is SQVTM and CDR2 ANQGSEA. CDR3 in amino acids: CSAVSSPDTQYF. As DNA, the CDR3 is TGCAGCGCTGTCAGCTCCCCGGATACGCAGTATTTT.

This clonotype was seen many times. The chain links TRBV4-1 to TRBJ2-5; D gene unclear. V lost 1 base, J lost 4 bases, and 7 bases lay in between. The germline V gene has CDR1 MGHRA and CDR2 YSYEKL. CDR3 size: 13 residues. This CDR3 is CASSQVVPETQYF. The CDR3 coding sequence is TGCGCCAGCAGCCAAGTGGTTCCAGAGACCCAGTACTTC.